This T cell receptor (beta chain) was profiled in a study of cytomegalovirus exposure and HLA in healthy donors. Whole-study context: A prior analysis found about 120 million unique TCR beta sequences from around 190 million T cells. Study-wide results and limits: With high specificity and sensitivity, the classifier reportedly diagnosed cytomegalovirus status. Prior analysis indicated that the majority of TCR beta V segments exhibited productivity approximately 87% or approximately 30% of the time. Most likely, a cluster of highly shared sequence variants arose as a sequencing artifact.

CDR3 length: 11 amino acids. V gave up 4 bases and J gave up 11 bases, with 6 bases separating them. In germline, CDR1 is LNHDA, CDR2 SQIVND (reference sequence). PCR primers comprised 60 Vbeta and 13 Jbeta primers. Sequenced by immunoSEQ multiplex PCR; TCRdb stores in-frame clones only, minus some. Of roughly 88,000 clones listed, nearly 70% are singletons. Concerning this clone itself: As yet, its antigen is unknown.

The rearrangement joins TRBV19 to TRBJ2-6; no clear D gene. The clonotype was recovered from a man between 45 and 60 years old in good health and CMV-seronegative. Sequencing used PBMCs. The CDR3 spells CASSNYYVLTF. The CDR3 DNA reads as TGTGCCAGTAGTAACTATTACGTCCTGACTTTC.